Shown below are 18 T cell receptor beta chains from a single sample sequenced in a study of cytomegalovirus exposure and HLA in healthy donors. A multiplex PCR was run with 60 Vbeta primers and 13 Jbeta primers. The table came from immunoSEQ multiplex PCR; TCRdb's copy has only in-frame clones and leaves some out. The sample shows about 100,000 clones, around 73% of them seen only once. The sequencing input was PBMCs. All receptors come from a woman aged 60 to 75 in good health and CMV-seronegative.

This chain links TRBV30 with TRBJ1-1; D unclear. This CDR3 has 15 residues. V lost 0 bases to trimming and J lost 0 bases, with 11 bases between them. The V gene's germline CDR1 is GTSNPN and CDR2 SVGIG (reference sequence). In DNA, the CDR3 is TGTGCCTGGAGTGTAACCAGTAACATGAACACTGAAGCTTTCTTT. Protein sequence: CAWSVTSNMNTEAFF.

The chain carries TRBV4-1 and TRBJ1-6, with D possibly being TRBD1 (5 bases). CDR1 and CDR2 (germline): MGHRA, YSYEKL. Trimming took 0 bases from V and 7 from J, leaving 7 bases between them. The CDR3 is made up of 14 amino acids. The CDR3 DNA sequence: TGCGCCAGCAGCCAAGACAGGGTGAATTCACCCCTCCACTTT. Translating it yields CASSQDRVNSPLHF.

V usage is TRBV2 and J usage is TRBJ1-1, with D perhaps TRBD1 (5 bases). From germline, CDR1 is SNHLY and CDR2 FYNNEI. Trimming removed 2 bases at V and 1 base at J, with 11 bases between. This CDR3 comprises 15 residues. CDR3 sequence (DNA): TGTGCCAGCAGTGAATCTGGCAGGGAGAACACTGAAGCTTTCTTT. Residues: CASSESGRENTEAFF.

This clone was seen just once. The chain joins TRBV28 to TRBJ1-4; 8 bases match TRBD1. Germline trimming cut 8 bases from V and 4 bases from J; bases unmatched to any gene: 6. The V gene's germline CDR1 is MDHEN and CDR2 SYDVKM. This CDR3 spans 14 amino acids. The CDR3 reads CASGSTGVNEKLFF. The CDR3, as DNA: TGTGCCAGCGGATCGACAGGGGTTAATGAAAAACTGTTTTTT.

This chain connects TRBV27 to TRBJ1-5; 10 positions match TRBD1. CDR3 length: 14 amino acids. CDR1 is MNHEY and CDR2 is SMNVEV in the germline V gene (reference sequence). The chain's CDR3 is CAIGDRGPNQPQHF. The CDR3 DNA follows: TGTGCTATTGGGGACAGGGGTCCCAATCAGCCCCAGCATTTT.

The chain employs TRBV19 and TRBJ2-7; 10 bases align to TRBD1. Per germline, CDR1 LNHDA and CDR2 SQIVND (reference sequence). This CDR3 has 15 residues. The J segment lost 3 bases and the V segment lost 3 bases, leaving 5 bases of the junction unmatched. The CDR3 DNA reads as TGTGCCAGTAGTATCGACAGGGGGCCTAACTACGAGCAGTACTTC. It encodes CASSIDRGPNYEQYF.

This chain connects TRBV6-5 to TRBJ1-5, with D unclear. This CDR3 comprises 13 residues. CDR1 and CDR2 (germline): MNHEY, SVGAGI. V lost 5 bases to trimming and J lost 6 bases, with 11 bases between them. The DNA of the CDR3 is TGTGCCAGCAGTGCTTTAGCCGCTCAGCCCCAGCATTTT. This encodes CASSALAAQPQHF.

The chain recombines TRBV10-2 with TRBJ1-5; TRBD1 aligns across 11 bases. This CDR3 is 17 amino acids long. J was trimmed by 6 bases and V by 0 bases; bases with no gene match: 7. Germline V gene data show CDR1 as WSHSY and CDR2 as SAAADI. The CDR3 coding sequence is TGCGCCAGCAGTGAGTCCCGTGGACAGGGGGCAGGTCAGCCCCAGCATTTT. It translates to CASSESRGQGAGQPQHF.

This sequence joins TRBV7-2 and TRBJ1-5; D gene uncertain. There are 15 residues in the CDR3. V was cut by 1 base and J by 2 bases, with 9 bases left in between. CDR1 and CDR2 from the germline V gene are SGHTA and FQGNSA. The CDR3 region has the DNA TGTGCCAGCAGCTTAGTAGGGAGCGGCAATCAGCCCCAGCATTTT. It is translated as CASSLVGSGNQPQHF. Together with reference TRBV7-2 and TRBJ1-5, the CDR3 gives the full variable domain: GAGVSQSPSNKVTEKGKDVELRCDPISGHTALYWYRQSLGQGLEFLIYFQGNSAPDKSGLPSDRFSAERTGGSVSTLTIQRTQQEDSAVYLCASSLVGSGNQPQHFGDGTRLSIL.

A single count supports this clone. The chain is built from TRBV7-2 and TRBJ2-3; perhaps TRBD2 as D (6 bases). Per germline, CDR1 SGHTA and CDR2 FQGNSA. Trimming stripped 2 bases from V and 3 bases from J, with 18 bases between. This CDR3 is built from 17 residues. The chain's CDR3 is CASSLPGKEGPTDTQYF. The CDR3 nucleotides read TGTGCCAGCAGCTTACCTGGAAAGGAGGGCCCAACAGATACGCAGTATTTT. Supplemented by reference TRBV7-2 and TRBJ2-3, the full variable domain reads GAGVSQSPSNKVTEKGKDVELRCDPISGHTALYWYRQSLGQGLEFLIYFQGNSAPDKSGLPSDRFSAERTGGSVSTLTIQRTQQEDSAVYLCASSLPGKEGPTDTQYFGPGTRLTVL.

This rearrangement joins TRBV7-2 to TRBJ2-1; D possibly corresponds to TRBD2 (6 bases). Germline CDR1 is SGHTA and CDR2 is FQGNSA. Between the trimmed V and J ends, which lost 5 bases and 0 bases, there was a span of 14 bases. This CDR3 is 16 amino acids long. The CDR3 nucleotides read TGTGCCAGCAGCCCGGCGCGGGGTTACTCCTACAATGAGCAGTTCTTC. Protein sequence: CASSPARGYSYNEQFF.

The chain has TRBV5-4 and TRBJ1-2; 8 bases are shared with TRBD1. V trimming: 3 bases; J trimming: 3 bases; junction bases outside the gene matches: 7. The CDR3 sequence is 15 residues long. The germline V gene encodes CDR1 SGHNT and CDR2 YYREEE (reference sequence). The CDR3 DNA reads as TGTGCCAGCAGCTCAGCACAGGGGGGGTACTATGGCTACACCTTC. Translated, it gives CASSSAQGGYYGYTF.

This chain uses TRBV2 with TRBJ1-5; D unclear. V lost 0 bases, J lost 3 bases, and 3 bases lay in between. CDR3 length: 13 residues. Germline V gene lookup returns CDR1 SNHLY and CDR2 FYNNEI. The CDR3 protein is CASSEAYNQPQHF. CDR3 bases: TGTGCCAGCAGTGAAGCCTACAATCAGCCCCAGCATTTT.

The chain joins TRBV5-6 to TRBJ2-7, with 8 bases matching TRBD2. Germline V gene data show CDR1 as SGHDT and CDR2 as YYEEEE. Trimming took 2 bases from V and 2 from J; bases not matched to a gene: 3. The CDR3 consists of 14 residues. CDR3 nucleotide sequence: TGTGCCAGCAGCTTAACTAGCGGACCCTACGAGCAGTACTTC. This encodes CASSLTSGPYEQYF. Drawing the rest from reference TRBV5-6 and TRBJ2-7, the complete variable domain is DAGVTQSPTHLIKTRGQQVTLRCSPKSGHDTVSWYQQALGQGPQFIFQYYEEEERQRGNFPDRFSGHQFPNYSSELNVNALLLGDSALYLCASSLTSGPYEQYFGPGTRLTVT.

As for this clone: Other DNA variants within this sample encode the same CDR3. CDR3 protein: CASSLGGNTEAFF. CDR3 DNA: TGTGCCAGCAGCTTAGGGGGGAACACTGAAGCTTTCTTT. The rearrangement joins TRBV5-6 to TRBJ1-1; weak D call: TRBD1 (6 bases). V dropped 2 bases and J dropped 1 base, with 6 bases sitting between them. CDR3 length equals 13 residues. Germline V CDR1 and CDR2: SGHDT, YYEEEE.

The chain carries TRBV30 and TRBJ2-5; TRBD1 matches 9 bases. From germline, CDR1 is GTSNPN and CDR2 SVGIG (reference sequence). Trimming removed 6 bases from V and 5 bases from J; junction bases left unmatched: 7. CDR3 length: 13 residues. As DNA, the CDR3 is TGTGCCTGTGAACAGGGGGCGAGGGAGACCCAGTACTTC. Protein: CACEQGARETQYF.

In the case of this clone: The same CDR3 is also encoded by other DNA sequences in this sample. The chain combines TRBV10-3 with TRBJ1-5; D is ambiguous. The germline V gene encodes CDR1 ENHRY and CDR2 SYGVKD. The CDR3 is made up of 13 amino acids. V was shortened by 11 bases and J by 4 bases, with 15 bases between the two germline ends. As DNA, the CDR3 is TGTGCCCCCACCGCGCGGAAAAATCAGCCCCAGCATTTT. This codes for CAPTARKNQPQHF.

The chain couples TRBV7-2 to TRBJ1-5; 9 bases agree with TRBD1. V dropped 4 bases and J dropped 3; count of bases not matched to a gene: 4. This CDR3 comprises 15 residues. CDR1 is SGHTA, CDR2 FQGNSA, per germline. Here the CDR3 reads CASSSHRGPNQPQHF. CDR3 DNA: TGTGCCAGCAGCTCGCACAGGGGGCCCAATCAGCCCCAGCATTTT.